This T cell receptor beta chain was captured in a study of T cell responses to AZD1222 COVID-19 vaccine. Notes on this clone: What it binds is unknown.

Method: immunoSEQ multiplex PCR; TCRdb's copy keeps in-frame clones and lacks some. The sample includes around 110,000 clones, about 80% of them seen just once. The V gene's germline CDR1 is MDHEN and CDR2 SYDVKM. V was pared by 10 bases and J by 8 bases, with 20 bases between. This CDR3 has 13 residues. Whole-study findings and limits: Among spike-specific TCRs, nearly half reportedly target unmutated variant regions. Distributed over spike, vaccine-associated CD4 TCRs predominated at 160-218 and 743-854. A rise in Spike-specific TCR breadth and depth followed two AZD1222 doses.

The rearrangement uses TRBV28 and TRBJ1-2; D may be TRBD1 (5 bases). The sequence came from an adult in good health. The source material was peripheral blood, sampled on day 0 of AZD1222 vaccination. The CDR3 DNA is TGTGCCAATGCGGGACGGCGGGCCGGCGGCTACACCTTC. This encodes CANAGRRAGGYTF.